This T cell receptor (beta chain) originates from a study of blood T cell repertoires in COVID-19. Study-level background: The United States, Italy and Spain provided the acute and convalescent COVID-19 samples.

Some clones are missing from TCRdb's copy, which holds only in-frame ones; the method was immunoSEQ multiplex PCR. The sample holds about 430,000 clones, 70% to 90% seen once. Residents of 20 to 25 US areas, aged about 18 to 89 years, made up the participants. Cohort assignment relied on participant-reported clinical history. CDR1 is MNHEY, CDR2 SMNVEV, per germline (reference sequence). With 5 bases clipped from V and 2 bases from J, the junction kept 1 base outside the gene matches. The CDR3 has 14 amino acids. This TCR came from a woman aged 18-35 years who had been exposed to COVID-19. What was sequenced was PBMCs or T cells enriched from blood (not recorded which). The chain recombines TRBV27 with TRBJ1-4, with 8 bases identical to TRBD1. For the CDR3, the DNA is TGTGCCAGCAGTAGACAGGGGACTAATGAAAAACTGTTTTTT. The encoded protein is CASSRQGTNEKLFF.